Following are 18 T cell receptor beta chains from one sample sequenced in a study of cytomegalovirus exposure and HLA in healthy donors. It was with 60 Vbeta and 13 Jbeta primers that the PCR ran. Profiled with immunoSEQ multiplex PCR; TCRdb holds only in-frame clones, not every one. The top ten hold approximately 3% of the sample, which has roughly 130,000 clones, roughly 77% seen once. Sequencing was performed on PBMCs. The receptors come from a female donor in good health and CMV-seronegative.

The chain uses TRBV7-8 and TRBJ1-2; 7 bases fit TRBD1. Germline V CDR1 and CDR2: SGHVS, FQNEAQ. The CDR3 totals 13 residues. Trimming took 5 bases from V and 5 from J; bases not matched to a gene: 5. The CDR3 sequence is CASSDGTVYGYTF. The DNA for the CDR3 is TGTGCCAGCAGCGACGGGACAGTTTATGGCTACACCTTC.

V usage is TRBV9 and J usage is TRBJ1-3; TRBD1 matches 9 bases. V lost 2 bases and J lost 1; bases outside the gene matches: 4. CDR1 is SGDLS, CDR2 YYNGEE, per germline. The CDR3 loop spans 16 amino acids. This CDR3 reads CASSVNRGQSGNTIYF. The CDR3 DNA reads TGTGCCAGCAGCGTGAACAGGGGGCAGTCTGGAAACACCATATATTTT.

The chain employs TRBV4-3 and TRBJ2-5, with a weak D call TRBD2 (5 bases). V was clipped by 5 bases and J by 5 bases, with 21 bases between them. The V gene's germline CDR1 is LGHNA and CDR2 YSLEER. The length of the CDR3 is 16 residues. The CDR3 coding sequence is TGCGCCAGCAGCGAAAGCCGCCTATCTGGCGGGGAGACCCAGTACTTC. Protein product: CASSESRLSGGETQYF.

The V gene is TRBV6-5, the J gene TRBJ1-2; TRBD1 matches at 7 bases. CDR3 length: 13 amino acids. Germline V gene sequence: CDR1 MNHEY, CDR2 SVGAGI. The junction had 9 bases not matched to a gene; V was cut back by 6 bases and J by 8 bases. CDR3 region: CASRPQGSDGYTF. CDR3 bases: TGTGCCAGCAGGCCACAGGGGAGTGACGGCTACACCTTC.

The CDR3: CASSQDNRSPYGYTF. For the CDR3, the DNA is TGCGCCAGCAGCCAAGATAACAGGTCCCCCTATGGCTACACCTTC. This sequence joins TRBV4-1 and TRBJ1-2; the D gene is possibly TRBD1 (5 bases). Trimming removed 0 bases from V and 4 bases from J, with 12 bases in between. Per germline, CDR1 MGHRA and CDR2 YSYEKL. This CDR3 is 15 amino acids long.

The J gene is TRBJ1-2, the V gene TRBV9; the D gene is possibly TRBD1 (5 bases). V was clipped by 4 bases and J by 4 bases, with 14 bases between them. This CDR3 spans 14 amino acids. The V gene's germline CDR1 is SGDLS and CDR2 YYNGEE. The CDR3 loop is CASSHGGIPYGYTF. The CDR3 coding sequence is TGTGCCAGCAGCCACGGGGGGATTCCCTATGGCTACACCTTC.

The chain couples TRBV28 to TRBJ1-1; no clear D gene. CDR1 is MDHEN, CDR2 SYDVKM, per germline. The CDR3 loop spans 11 amino acids. Trimming removed 7 bases from V and 5 bases from J, with 8 bases in between. CDR3 nucleotide sequence: TGTGCCAGCAAGCGGTTTACTGAAGCTTTCTTT. This gives the protein CASKRFTEAFF.

The rearrangement links TRBV10-3 to TRBJ2-7; 7 positions agree with TRBD2. The J segment lost 7 bases and the V segment lost 6 bases, leaving 9 bases of the junction unmatched. Germline V gene data show CDR1 as ENHRY and CDR2 as SYGVKD. CDR3 size: 13 residues. The CDR3 protein is CAIRLDRAGEQYF. CDR3 coding DNA: TGTGCCATCAGGTTGGATCGAGCGGGAGAGCAGTACTTC.

The rearrangement joins TRBV6-7 to TRBJ1-2, with no clear D. TRBV6-7 is designated an ORF whose function remains uncertain. The CDR3 runs to 14 residues. The V and J ends lost 5 bases and 0 bases respectively, with 10 bases between them. For the CDR3, the DNA is TGTGCCAGCAGTCCCCGCCGGGCTAACTATGGCTACACCTTC. Translating it yields CASSPRRANYGYTF.

This chain connects TRBV4-3 to TRBJ2-2, with D tentatively TRBD1 (6 bases). V was clipped by 4 bases and J by 5 bases, with 14 bases between them. Germline-derived CDR1 and CDR2 are LGHNA and YSLEER. The CDR3 is 15 residues long. The CDR3 DNA is TGCGCCAGCAGCCCGGACGGCAGGGGTACCGGGGAGCTGTTTTTT. As protein: CASSPDGRGTGELFF.

The chain links TRBV19 to TRBJ2-2; 7 positions match TRBD1. Looked up from germline, CDR1 is LNHDA and CDR2 is SQIVND (reference sequence). The V and J ends lost 4 bases and 5 bases, in that order; junction bases with no gene match: 7. CDR3 length equals 15 residues. CDR3 amino acids: CASSNLRGRTGELFF. The DNA for the CDR3 is TGTGCCAGTAGTAACCTTAGGGGGCGGACCGGGGAGCTGTTTTTT. Full variable domain (outside the CDR3, taken from reference TRBV19 and TRBJ2-2): DGGITQSPKYLFRKEGQNVTLSCEQNLNHDAMYWYRQDPGQGLRLIYYSQIVNDFQKGDIAEGYSVSREKKESFPLTVTSAQKNPTAFYLCASSNLRGRTGELFFGEGSRLTVL.

The chain recombines TRBV29-1 with TRBJ2-5; possibly TRBD1 for D (6 bases). There are 13 residues in the CDR3. Germline assignment: CDR1 SQVTM and CDR2 ANQGSEA. Trimming took off 7 bases at V and 2 bases at J, with 14 bases between the two ends. CDR3 sequence reads: CSAPGTLQETQYF. CDR3 coding DNA: TGCAGCGCACCCGGGACATTACAAGAGACCCAGTACTTC.

The V call is TRBV5-4, the J call TRBJ1-3; the D gene is possibly TRBD1 (6 bases). The CDR3 has 16 residues. CDR1 is SGHNT, CDR2 YYREEE, per germline (reference sequence). Trimming cost V 1 base and J 4 bases, with 15 bases left between them. As DNA, the CDR3 is TGTGCCAGCAGCTTGTTTCGACAGGACGGGGGAAACACCATATATTTT. This encodes CASSLFRQDGGNTIYF. The full variable domain, rest sourced from reference TRBV5-4 and TRBJ1-3, is ETGVTQSPTHLIKTRGQQVTLRCSSQSGHNTVSWYQQALGQGPQFIFQYYREEENGRGNFPPRFSGLQFPNYSSELNVNALELDDSALYLCASSLFRQDGGNTIYFGEGSWLTVV.

The chain is built from TRBV30 and TRBJ2-2; the match to TRBD2 covers 11 bases. The CDR3 is made up of 15 amino acids. Germline V gene lookup returns CDR1 GTSNPN and CDR2 SVGIG (reference sequence). V shed 2 bases and J 6 bases; nucleotides not matched to a gene: 5. The CDR3 DNA is TGTGCCTGGAGTCTAGCGGGAGGAATCGCCGGGGAGCTGTTTTTT. Translation gives CAWSLAGGIAGELFF.

The J gene is TRBJ2-7, the V gene TRBV6-5; D remains unclear. The CDR3 is 11 amino acids. Germline assignment: CDR1 MNHEY and CDR2 SVGAGI. V dropped 6 bases and J dropped 3 bases, with 6 bases sitting between them. This CDR3 reads CASRSNYEQYF. CDR3 coding DNA: TGTGCCAGCAGGTCAAACTACGAGCAGTACTTC.

V is TRBV28 and J is TRBJ2-2; 8 bases map to TRBD2. The junction had 6 bases not matched to a gene; V was cut back by 6 bases and J by 6 bases. This CDR3 is 14 amino acids long. CDR1 MDHEN and CDR2 SYDVKM come from the germline V gene. In nucleotides, the CDR3 is TGTGCCAGCAGAACGCCGGGGGGGCCCGGGGAGCTGTTTTTT. It is translated as CASRTPGGPGELFF.

V is TRBV4-3 and J is TRBJ2-7; 8 positions match TRBD1. Germline-derived CDR1 and CDR2 are LGHNA and YSLEER. V shed 4 bases, J shed 3 bases, and the junction held 8 bases outside the gene matches. This CDR3 has 15 amino acids. As DNA, the CDR3 is TGCGCCAGCAGCCTTGGACAGGGATTTCGCTACGAGCAGTACTTC. Its protein product is CASSLGQGFRYEQYF.

In this sample, this clone turned up a few times. The V gene is TRBV4-3, the J gene TRBJ1-6, with D hard to call. Between the trimmed V and J ends, which lost 0 bases and 0 bases, there was a span of 3 bases. This CDR3 has 15 residues. Per germline, CDR1 LGHNA and CDR2 YSLEER. The CDR3 reads CASSQDSSYNSPLHF. The CDR3 DNA sequence: TGCGCCAGCAGCCAAGATAGCTCCTATAATTCACCCCTCCACTTT.